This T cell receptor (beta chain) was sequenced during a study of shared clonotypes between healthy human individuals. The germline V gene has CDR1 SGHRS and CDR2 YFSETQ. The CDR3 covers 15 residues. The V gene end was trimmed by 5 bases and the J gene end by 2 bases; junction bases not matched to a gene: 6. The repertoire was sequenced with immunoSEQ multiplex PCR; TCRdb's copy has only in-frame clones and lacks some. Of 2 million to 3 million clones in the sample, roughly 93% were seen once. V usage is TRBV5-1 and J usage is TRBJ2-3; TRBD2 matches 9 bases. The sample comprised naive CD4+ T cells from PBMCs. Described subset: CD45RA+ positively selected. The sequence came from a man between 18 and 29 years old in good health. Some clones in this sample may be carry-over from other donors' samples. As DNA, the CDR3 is TGCGCCAGCAGTTCGGCGGGAGGGTCCACAGATACGCAGTATTTT. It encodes CASSSAGGSTDTQYF.